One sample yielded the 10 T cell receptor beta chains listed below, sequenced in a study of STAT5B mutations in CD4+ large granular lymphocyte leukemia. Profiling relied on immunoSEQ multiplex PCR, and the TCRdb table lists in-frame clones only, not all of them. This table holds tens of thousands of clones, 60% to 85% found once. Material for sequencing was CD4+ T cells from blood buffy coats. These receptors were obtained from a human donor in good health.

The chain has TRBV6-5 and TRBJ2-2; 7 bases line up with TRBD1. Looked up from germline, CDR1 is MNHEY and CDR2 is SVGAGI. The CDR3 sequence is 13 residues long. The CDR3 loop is CAARQGNTGELFF. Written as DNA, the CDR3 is TGTGCGGCCAGACAGGGAAACACCGGGGAGCTGTTTTTT.

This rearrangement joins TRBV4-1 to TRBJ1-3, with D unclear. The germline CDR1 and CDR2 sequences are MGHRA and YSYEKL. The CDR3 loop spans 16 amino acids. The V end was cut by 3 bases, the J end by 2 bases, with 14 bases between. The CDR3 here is CASSQGLLRAGNTIYF. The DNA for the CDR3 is TGCGCCAGCAGCCAGGGATTGTTAAGGGCTGGAAACACCATATATTTT.

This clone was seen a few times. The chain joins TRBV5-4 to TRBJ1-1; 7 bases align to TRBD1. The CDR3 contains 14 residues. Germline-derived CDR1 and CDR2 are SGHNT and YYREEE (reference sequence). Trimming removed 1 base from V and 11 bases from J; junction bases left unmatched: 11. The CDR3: CASSLPTGDSGAFF. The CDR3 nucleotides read TGTGCCAGCAGCTTGCCAACAGGGGATTCGGGGGCTTTCTTT.

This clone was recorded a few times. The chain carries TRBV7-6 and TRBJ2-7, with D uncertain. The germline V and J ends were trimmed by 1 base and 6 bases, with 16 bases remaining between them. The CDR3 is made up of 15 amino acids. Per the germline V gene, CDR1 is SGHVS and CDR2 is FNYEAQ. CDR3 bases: TGTGCCAGCAGCTTAGGGGGTGCCACCCTGGGCGAGCAGTACTTC. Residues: CASSLGGATLGEQYF.

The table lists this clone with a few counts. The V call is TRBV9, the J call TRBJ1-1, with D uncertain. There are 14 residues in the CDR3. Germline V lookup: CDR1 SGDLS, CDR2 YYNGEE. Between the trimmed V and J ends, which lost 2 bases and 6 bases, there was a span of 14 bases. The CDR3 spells CASSVAVGRSEAFF. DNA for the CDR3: TGTGCCAGCAGCGTGGCCGTCGGGCGGTCTGAAGCTTTCTTT.

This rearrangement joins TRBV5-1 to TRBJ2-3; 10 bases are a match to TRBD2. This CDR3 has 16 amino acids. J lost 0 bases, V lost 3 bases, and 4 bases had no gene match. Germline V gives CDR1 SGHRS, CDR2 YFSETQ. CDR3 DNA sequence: TGCGCCAGCAGCTCTCGGACTAGCGGCAGCACAGATACGCAGTATTTT. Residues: CASSSRTSGSTDTQYF. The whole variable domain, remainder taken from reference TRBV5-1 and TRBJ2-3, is KAGVTQTPRYLIKTRGQQVTLSCSPISGHRSVSWYQQTPGQGLQFLFEYFSETQRNKGNFPGRFSGRQFSNSRSEMNVSTLELGDSALYLCASSSRTSGSTDTQYFGPGTRLTVL.

This chain's CDR3 is CASSVDSSTDTQYF. CDR3 coding DNA: TGTGCCAGCAGCGTAGACAGTAGCACAGATACGCAGTATTTT. This chain links TRBV9 with TRBJ2-3, with D uncertain. Trimming pared 0 bases from V and 0 bases from J, leaving 5 bases between. The germline V gene has CDR1 SGDLS and CDR2 YYNGEE. The CDR3 has 14 residues. The full variable domain, completed using reference TRBV9 and TRBJ2-3, is DSGVTQTPKHLITATGQRVTLRCSPRSGDLSVYWYQQSLDQGLQFLIQYYNGEERAKGNILERFSAQQFPDLHSELNLSSLELGDSALYFCASSVDSSTDTQYFGPGTRLTVL.

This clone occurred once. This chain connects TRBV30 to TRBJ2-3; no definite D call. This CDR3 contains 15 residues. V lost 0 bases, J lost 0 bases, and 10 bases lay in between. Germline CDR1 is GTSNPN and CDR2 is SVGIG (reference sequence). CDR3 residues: CAWSVLGTSTDTQYF. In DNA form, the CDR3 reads TGTGCCTGGAGTGTACTGGGAACTAGCACAGATACGCAGTATTTT.

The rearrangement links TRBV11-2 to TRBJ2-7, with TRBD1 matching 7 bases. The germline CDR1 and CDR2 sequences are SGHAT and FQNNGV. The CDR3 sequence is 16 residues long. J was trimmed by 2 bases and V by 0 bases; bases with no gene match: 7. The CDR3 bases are TGTGCCAGCAGCTTAGATTCTTGGGACAGTACCTACGAGCAGTACTTC. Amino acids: CASSLDSWDSTYEQYF.

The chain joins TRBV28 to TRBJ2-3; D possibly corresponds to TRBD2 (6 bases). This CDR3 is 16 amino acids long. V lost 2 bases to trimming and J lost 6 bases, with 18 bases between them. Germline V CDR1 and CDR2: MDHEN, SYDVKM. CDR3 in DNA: TGTGCCAGCAGTTTAGGAGGGTTAAAGGGAGCTGATACGCAGTATTTT. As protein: CASSLGGLKGADTQYF.